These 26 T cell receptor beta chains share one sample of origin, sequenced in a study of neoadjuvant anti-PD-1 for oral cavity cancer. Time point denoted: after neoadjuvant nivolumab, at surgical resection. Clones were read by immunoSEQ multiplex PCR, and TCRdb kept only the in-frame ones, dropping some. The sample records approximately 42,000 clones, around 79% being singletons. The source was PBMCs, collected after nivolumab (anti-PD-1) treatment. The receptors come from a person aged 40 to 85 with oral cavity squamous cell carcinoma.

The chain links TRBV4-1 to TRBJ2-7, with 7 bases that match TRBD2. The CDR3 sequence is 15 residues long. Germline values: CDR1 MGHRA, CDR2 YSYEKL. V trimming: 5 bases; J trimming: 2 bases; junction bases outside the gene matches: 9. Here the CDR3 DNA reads TGCGCCAGCAGCTACCGGGACTACCCTCCCTACGAGCAGTACTTC. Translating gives CASSYRDYPPYEQYF.

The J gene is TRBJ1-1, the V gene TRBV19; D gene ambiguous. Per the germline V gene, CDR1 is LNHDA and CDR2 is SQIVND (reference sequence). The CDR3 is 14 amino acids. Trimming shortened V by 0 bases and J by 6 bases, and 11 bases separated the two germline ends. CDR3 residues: CASSIDRGEPEAFF. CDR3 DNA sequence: TGTGCCAGTAGTATAGATCGCGGGGAACCTGAAGCTTTCTTT.

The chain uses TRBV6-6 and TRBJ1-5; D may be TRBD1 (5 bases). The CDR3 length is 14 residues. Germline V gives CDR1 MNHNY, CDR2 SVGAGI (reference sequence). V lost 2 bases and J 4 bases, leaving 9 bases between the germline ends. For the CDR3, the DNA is TGTGCCAGCAGTTACGGGGGGGTAAATCAGCCCCAGCATTTT. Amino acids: CASSYGGVNQPQHF.

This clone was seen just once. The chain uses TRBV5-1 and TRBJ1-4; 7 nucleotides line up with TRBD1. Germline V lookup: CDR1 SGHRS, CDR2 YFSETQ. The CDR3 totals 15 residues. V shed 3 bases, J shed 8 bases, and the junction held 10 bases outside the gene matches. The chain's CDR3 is CASSSDTGVEEKLFF. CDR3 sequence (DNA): TGCGCCAGCAGCTCAGATACAGGGGTGGAAGAAAAACTGTTTTTT. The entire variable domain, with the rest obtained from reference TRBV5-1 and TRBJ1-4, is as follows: KAGVTQTPRYLIKTRGQQVTLSCSPISGHRSVSWYQQTPGQGLQFLFEYFSETQRNKGNFPGRFSGRQFSNSRSEMNVSTLELGDSALYLCASSSDTGVEEKLFFGSGTQLSVL.

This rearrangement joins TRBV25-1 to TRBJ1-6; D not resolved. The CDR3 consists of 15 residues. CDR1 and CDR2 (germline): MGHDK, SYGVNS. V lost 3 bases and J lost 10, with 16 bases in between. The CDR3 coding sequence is TGTGCCAGCAGTGACTCAGGATCTTGGGGATCACCCCTCCACTTT. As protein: CASSDSGSWGSPLHF.

Here the CDR3 DNA reads TGTGCCATTGGGGCCCTCAACGAGCAGTACTTC. As protein: CAIGALNEQYF. This chain uses TRBV10-3 with TRBJ2-7, with D possibly being TRBD1 (5 bases). The CDR3 contains 11 residues. The germline V and J ends were trimmed by 9 bases and 5 bases, with 11 bases remaining between them. Germline V gene data show CDR1 as ENHRY and CDR2 as SYGVKD.

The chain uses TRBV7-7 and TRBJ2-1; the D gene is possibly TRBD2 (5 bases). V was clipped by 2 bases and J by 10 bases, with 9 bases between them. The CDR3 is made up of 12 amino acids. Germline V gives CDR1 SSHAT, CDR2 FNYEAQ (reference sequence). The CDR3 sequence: CASSLSGGEQFF. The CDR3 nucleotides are TGTGCCAGCAGCTTAAGCGGCGGGGAGCAGTTCTTC.

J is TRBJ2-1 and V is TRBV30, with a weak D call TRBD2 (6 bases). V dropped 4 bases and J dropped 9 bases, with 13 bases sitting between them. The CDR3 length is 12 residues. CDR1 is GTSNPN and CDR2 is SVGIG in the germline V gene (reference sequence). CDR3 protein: CAWNLGGAEQFF. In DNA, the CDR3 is TGTGCCTGGAACTTGGGGGGTGCTGAGCAGTTCTTC.

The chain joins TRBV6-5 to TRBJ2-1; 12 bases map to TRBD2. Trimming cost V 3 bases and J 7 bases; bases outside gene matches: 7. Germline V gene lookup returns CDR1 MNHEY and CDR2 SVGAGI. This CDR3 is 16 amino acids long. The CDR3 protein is CASSYSTSGRRNEQFF. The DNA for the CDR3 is TGTGCCAGCAGTTATTCAACTAGCGGGAGGCGTAATGAGCAGTTCTTC.

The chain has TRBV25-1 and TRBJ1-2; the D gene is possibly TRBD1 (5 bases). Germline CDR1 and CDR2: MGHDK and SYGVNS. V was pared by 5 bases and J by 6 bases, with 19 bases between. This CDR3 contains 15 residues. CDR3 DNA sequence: TGTGCCAGCAGTCTATACGGGCGGGGGAAGGATGGCTACACCTTC. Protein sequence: CASSLYGRGKDGYTF.

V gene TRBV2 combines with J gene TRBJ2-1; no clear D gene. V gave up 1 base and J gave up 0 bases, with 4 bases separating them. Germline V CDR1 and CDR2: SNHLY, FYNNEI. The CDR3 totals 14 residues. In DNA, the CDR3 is TGTGCCAGCAGTGAAGATAGCTCCTACAATGAGCAGTTCTTC. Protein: CASSEDSSYNEQFF.

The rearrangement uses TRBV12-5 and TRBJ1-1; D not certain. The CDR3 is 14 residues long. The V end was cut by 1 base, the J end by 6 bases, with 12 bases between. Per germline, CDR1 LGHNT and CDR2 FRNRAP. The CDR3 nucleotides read TGTGCTAGTGGTTTGGGGACTTTTCACGCTGAAGCTTTCTTT. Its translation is CASGLGTFHAEAFF.

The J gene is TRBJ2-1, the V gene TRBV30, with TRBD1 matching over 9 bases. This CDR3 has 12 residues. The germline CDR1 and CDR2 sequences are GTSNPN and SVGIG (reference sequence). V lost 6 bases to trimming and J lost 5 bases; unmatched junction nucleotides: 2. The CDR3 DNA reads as TGTGCCTGTGGACAGGGGAACAATGAGCAGTTCTTC. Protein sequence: CACGQGNNEQFF.

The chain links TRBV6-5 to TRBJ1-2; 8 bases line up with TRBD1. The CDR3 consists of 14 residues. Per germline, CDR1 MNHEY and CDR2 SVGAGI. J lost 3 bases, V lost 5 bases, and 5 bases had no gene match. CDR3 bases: TGTGCCAGCAGTCGGGGACAGGCTGACTATGGCTACACCTTC. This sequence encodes CASSRGQADYGYTF.

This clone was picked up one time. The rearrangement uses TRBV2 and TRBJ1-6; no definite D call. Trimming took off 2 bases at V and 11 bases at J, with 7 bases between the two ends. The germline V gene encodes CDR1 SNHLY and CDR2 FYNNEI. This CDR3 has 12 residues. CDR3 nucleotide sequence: TGTGCCAGCAGTGAATCCCTGCCACCCCTCCACTTT. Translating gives CASSESLPPLHF. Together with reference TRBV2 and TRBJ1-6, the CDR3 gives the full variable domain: EPEVTQTPSHQVTQMGQEVILRCVPISNHLYFYWYRQILGQKVEFLVSFYNNEISEKSEIFDDQFSVERPDGSNFTLKIRSTKLEDSAMYFCASSESLPPLHFGNGTRLTVT.

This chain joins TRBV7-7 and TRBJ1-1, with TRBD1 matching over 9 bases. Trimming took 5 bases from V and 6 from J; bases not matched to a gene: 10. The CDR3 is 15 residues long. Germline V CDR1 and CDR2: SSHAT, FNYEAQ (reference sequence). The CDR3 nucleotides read TGTGCCAGCAGCCCGGTGGGACAGGGTACCGCTGAAGCTTTCTTT. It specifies CASSPVGQGTAEAFF.

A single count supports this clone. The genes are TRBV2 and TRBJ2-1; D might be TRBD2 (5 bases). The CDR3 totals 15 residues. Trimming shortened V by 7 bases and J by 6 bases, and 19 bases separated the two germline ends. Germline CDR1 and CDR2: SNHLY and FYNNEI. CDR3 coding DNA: TGTGCCAGCACGCGCCGGGATCCTGTGTTCAATGAGCAGTTCTTC. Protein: CASTRRDPVFNEQFF.

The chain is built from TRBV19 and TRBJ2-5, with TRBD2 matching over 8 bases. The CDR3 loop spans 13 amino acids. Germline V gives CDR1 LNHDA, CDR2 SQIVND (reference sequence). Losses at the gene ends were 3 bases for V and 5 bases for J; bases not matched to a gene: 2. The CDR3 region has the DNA TGTGCCAGTAGTATTCCGGGAGGGGAGACCCAGTACTTC. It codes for CASSIPGGETQYF.

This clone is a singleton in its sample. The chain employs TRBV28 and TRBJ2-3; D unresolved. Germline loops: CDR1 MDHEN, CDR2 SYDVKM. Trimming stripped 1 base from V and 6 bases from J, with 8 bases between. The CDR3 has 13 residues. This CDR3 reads CASSLSARDTQYF. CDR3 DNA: TGTGCCAGCAGTTTATCGGCGCGTGATACGCAGTATTTT.

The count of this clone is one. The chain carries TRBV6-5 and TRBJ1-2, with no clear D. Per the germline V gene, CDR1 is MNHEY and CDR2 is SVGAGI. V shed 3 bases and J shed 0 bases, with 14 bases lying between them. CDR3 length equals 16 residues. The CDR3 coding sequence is TGTGCCAGCAGTTATATCGGAACAGTTTCTAACTATGGCTACACCTTC. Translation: CASSYIGTVSNYGYTF.

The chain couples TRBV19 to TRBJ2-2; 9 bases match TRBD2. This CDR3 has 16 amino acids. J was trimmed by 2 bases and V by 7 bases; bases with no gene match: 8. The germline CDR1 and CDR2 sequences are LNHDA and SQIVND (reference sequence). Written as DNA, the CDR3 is TGTGCCAGTACCCCCACCGGGACTAGCAACACCGGGGAGCTGTTTTTT. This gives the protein CASTPTGTSNTGELFF.

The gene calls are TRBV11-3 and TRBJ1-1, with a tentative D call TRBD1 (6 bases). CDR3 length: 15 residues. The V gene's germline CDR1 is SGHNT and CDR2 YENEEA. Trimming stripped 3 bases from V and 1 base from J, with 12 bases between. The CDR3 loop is CASSFTGTPNTEAFF. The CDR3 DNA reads TGTGCCAGCAGCTTTACCGGGACACCGAACACTGAAGCTTTCTTT.

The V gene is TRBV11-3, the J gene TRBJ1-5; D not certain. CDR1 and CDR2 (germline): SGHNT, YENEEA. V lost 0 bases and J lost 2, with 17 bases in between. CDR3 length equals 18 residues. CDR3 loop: CASSLDRGGLDGNQPQHF. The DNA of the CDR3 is TGTGCCAGCAGCTTAGATCGAGGAGGGTTAGATGGCAATCAGCCCCAGCATTTT.

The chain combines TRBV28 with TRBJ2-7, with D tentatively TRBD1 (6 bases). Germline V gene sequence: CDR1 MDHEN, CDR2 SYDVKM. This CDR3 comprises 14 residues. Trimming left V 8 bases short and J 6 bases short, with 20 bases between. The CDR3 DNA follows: TGTGCCAGCGGAACCCGGGACATCAAACCCGAGCAGTACTTC. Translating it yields CASGTRDIKPEQYF.

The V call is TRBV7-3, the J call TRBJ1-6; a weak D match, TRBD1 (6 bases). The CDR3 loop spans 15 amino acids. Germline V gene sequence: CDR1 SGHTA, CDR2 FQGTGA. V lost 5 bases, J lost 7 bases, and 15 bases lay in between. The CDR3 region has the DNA TGTGCCAGCAGCCAAAGCACAGGGCTAAATTCACCCCTCCACTTT. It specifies CASSQSTGLNSPLHF.

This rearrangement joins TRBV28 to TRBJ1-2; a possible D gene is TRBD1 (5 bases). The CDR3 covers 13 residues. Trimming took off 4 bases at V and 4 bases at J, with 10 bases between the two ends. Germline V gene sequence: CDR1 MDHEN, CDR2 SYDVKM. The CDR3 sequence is CASSSGFLYGYTF. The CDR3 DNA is TGTGCCAGCAGTTCAGGGTTCCTCTATGGCTACACCTTC.